Each of the 27 T cell receptor beta chains below was sequenced from the same sample in a study of early T cells in non-severe SARS-CoV-2 infection. TCRdb called the 5' RACE reads again in MiXCR, with one record for every CDR3 protein. This sample has tens of thousands of distinct CDR3 sequences; around 15% occur once, and the top ten carry roughly 6%. Specimen: whole blood. The source of these receptors is an adult who was a healthcare worker with PCR-confirmed SARS-CoV-2 infection or an uninfected control (not recorded which).

This clonotype was picked up many times. V usage is TRBV20-1 and J usage is TRBJ2-1, with 7 bases matching TRBD2. Germline V gene data show CDR1 as DFQATT and CDR2 as SNEGSKA (reference sequence). V shed 0 bases and J 4 bases; nucleotides not matched to a gene: 9. This CDR3 has 16 residues. CDR3: CSARDLAPGLYNEQFF. The CDR3 region has the DNA TGCAGTGCTAGAGATCTAGCCCCGGGACTATACAATGAGCAGTTCTTC.

The rearrangement uses TRBV19 and TRBJ1-1; no firm D call. Trimming removed 1 base at V and 0 bases at J, with 9 bases between. From germline, CDR1 is LNHDA and CDR2 SQIVND (reference sequence). This CDR3 contains 15 residues. This CDR3 is CASSIADDMNTEAFF. The DNA for the CDR3 is TGTGCCAGTAGTATAGCGGACGATATGAACACTGAAGCTTTCTTT.

V usage is TRBV14 and J usage is TRBJ2-3, with D unclear. CDR1 and CDR2 from the germline V gene are SGHDN and FVKESK. Trimming removed 1 base from V and 6 bases from J, with 14 bases in between. The CDR3 contains 15 residues. CDR3 sequence: CASSQGQHLRDTQYF. The CDR3 nucleotides are TGTGCCAGCAGCCAAGGTCAACACCTTAGGGATACGCAGTATTTT.

This clonotype was recorded many times. CDR3 in DNA: TGTGCCAGCAGTCTCTACACGAATTTGCGGTATGGCTACACCTTC. This translates into CASSLYTNLRYGYTF. The chain employs TRBV28 and TRBJ1-2; D is unclear. Looked up from germline, CDR1 is MDHEN and CDR2 is SYDVKM. The CDR3 covers 15 residues. The V end lost 5 bases, the J end lost 5 bases, and 18 bases lay between the germline ends.

The chain employs TRBV28 and TRBJ1-1; 7 bases fit TRBD1. V lost 7 bases, J lost 1 base, and 6 bases stayed unmatched. The CDR3 has 14 amino acids. CDR1 and CDR2 from the germline V gene are MDHEN and SYDVKM. The CDR3 region has the DNA TGTGCCAGCATCCGACAGGGAGGGAACACTGAAGCTTTCTTT. Protein: CASIRQGGNTEAFF.

The rearrangement joins TRBV5-1 to TRBJ1-1; tentative D call: TRBD1 (5 bases). V was shortened by 1 base and J by 4 bases, with 14 bases between the two germline ends. Germline values: CDR1 SGHRS, CDR2 YFSETQ. The CDR3 contains 15 residues. The CDR3 loop is CASSLRAGTTTEAFF. The CDR3 DNA reads as TGCGCCAGCAGCTTGAGGGCAGGGACCACCACTGAAGCTTTCTTT.

This clonotype was recorded at least ten times. The J gene is TRBJ2-1, the V gene TRBV7-9, with D maybe TRBD1 (5 bases). Germline V gene data show CDR1 as SEHNR and CDR2 as FQNEAQ (reference sequence). CDR3 size: 12 residues. Trimming left V 2 bases short and J 8 bases short, with 7 bases between. CDR3 protein: CASSLQGHEQFF. The CDR3 coding sequence is TGTGCCAGCAGCTTACAGGGCCATGAGCAGTTCTTC. The full variable domain, in which reference TRBV7-9 and TRBJ2-1 provide the parts outside the CDR3, is DTGVSQNPRHKITKRGQNVTFRCDPISEHNRLYWYRQTLGQGPEFLTYFQNEAQLEKSRLLSDRFSAERPKGSFSTLEIQRTEQGDSAMYLCASSLQGHEQFFGPGTRLTVL.

The J gene is TRBJ1-5, the V gene TRBV28, with TRBD1 matching 8 bases. CDR3 length: 12 residues. The V segment lost 5 bases and the J segment 7 bases; nucleotides outside the gene matches: 1. Germline loops: CDR1 MDHEN, CDR2 SYDVKM. The CDR3 is CASSTGGQPQHF. The CDR3 nucleotides read TGTGCCAGCAGTACAGGGGGACAGCCCCAGCATTTT.

This clonotype has ten or more counts. The chain links TRBV2 to TRBJ2-2; the D gene is possibly TRBD1 (6 bases). Per germline, CDR1 SNHLY and CDR2 FYNNEI. Trimming cost V 6 bases and J 1 base, with 12 bases left between them. The CDR3 extends over 15 amino acids. CDR3: CASRQVRGNTGELFF. CDR3 coding DNA: TGTGCCAGCAGGCAGGTCAGGGGGAACACCGGGGAGCTGTTTTTT. The variable domain in full, completed from reference TRBV2 and TRBJ2-2, reads EPEVTQTPSHQVTQMGQEVILRCVPISNHLYFYWYRQILGQKVEFLVSFYNNEISEKSEIFDDQFSVERPDGSNFTLKIRSTKLEDSAMYFCASRQVRGNTGELFFGEGSRLTVL.

J is TRBJ2-3 and V is TRBV21-1; the D call of TRBD2 is as the table states it, not checked on the DNA. TRBV21-1 is recorded as a pseudogene. This CDR3 has 14 residues. CDR3 bases: TGTGCCAGCAGCAAAGAGCGGAATTCAGATACGCAGTATTTT. Protein: CASSKERNSDTQYF.

This clonotype was found many times. This chain uses TRBV11-2 with TRBJ1-6; TRBD1 might be the D (5 bases). Germline V gives CDR1 SGHAT, CDR2 FQNNGV. The CDR3 runs 14 residues. V lost 5 bases to trimming and J lost 3 bases, with 8 bases between them. The CDR3 DNA is TGTGCCAGCAGCCCGGGGGTCTATAATTCACCCCTCCACTTT. This sequence encodes CASSPGVYNSPLHF.

The CDR3 coding sequence is TGTGCCAGCAGCTTAGGGCAGCGGTTATCCTACGAGCAGTACTTC. It codes for CASSLGQRLSYEQYF. The genes are TRBV7-2 and TRBJ2-7; perhaps TRBD2 as D (5 bases). The V gene's germline CDR1 is SGHTA and CDR2 FQGNSA. Between the trimmed V and J ends, which lost 1 base and 1 base, there was a span of 11 bases. The CDR3 has 15 residues.

The rearrangement uses TRBV28 and TRBJ1-6; 7 bases agree with TRBD1. Per the germline V gene, CDR1 is MDHEN and CDR2 is SYDVKM. With V trimmed by 4 bases and J by 4 bases, 4 bases remained unmatched. The CDR3 length is 15 residues. Written as DNA, the CDR3 is TGTGCCAGCAGTTCGGGACAGACATATAATTCACCCCTCCACTTT. The encoded protein is CASSSGQTYNSPLHF. The full variable domain, its missing parts supplied by reference TRBV28 and TRBJ1-6, is DVKVTQSSRYLVKRTGEKVFLECVQDMDHENMFWYRQDPGLGLRLIYFSYDVKMKEKGDIPEGYSVSREKKERFSLILESASTNQTSMYLCASSSGQTYNSPLHFGNGTRLTVT.

Note on this clonotype: Possible read error: a much larger clone is one base away. The chain is built from TRBV13 and TRBJ2-5; the D gene is possibly TRBD1 (5 bases). The germline CDR1 and CDR2 sequences are PRHDT and FYEKMQ (reference sequence). The CDR3 covers 14 residues. Trimming stripped 8 bases from V and 5 bases from J, with 18 bases between. The CDR3 sequence: CASHFRQGHETQYF. In DNA, the CDR3 is TGTGCCAGCCACTTTCGGCAGGGTCACGAGACCCAGTACTTC.

This clonotype has a count of ten or more. V gene TRBV18 combines with J gene TRBJ1-1; no clear D gene. V lost 3 bases, J lost 3 bases, and 14 bases lay in between. CDR3 size: 15 residues. CDR1 is KGHSH, CDR2 LQKENI, per germline. The CDR3 protein is CASSPSILADTEAFF. CDR3 DNA: TGTGCCAGCTCACCCTCGATCCTAGCGGACACTGAAGCTTTCTTT.

The chain has TRBV5-1 and TRBJ2-1, with 9 bases matching TRBD2. V trimming: 2 bases; J trimming: 4 bases; junction bases outside the gene matches: 7. The CDR3 totals 16 residues. CDR1 and CDR2 from the germline V gene are SGHRS and YFSETQ. This CDR3 is CASSFSSSGGYNEQFF. The CDR3 DNA reads as TGCGCCAGCAGCTTTTCCTCCAGCGGGGGGTACAATGAGCAGTTCTTC.

The chain joins TRBV11-1 to TRBJ1-5; D ambiguous. The germline gives CDR1 SGHAT, CDR2 FQDESV (reference sequence). The CDR3 sequence is 14 residues long. Trimming cost V 5 bases and J 3 bases, with 11 bases left between them. The CDR3 DNA sequence: TGTGCCAGCAGCCCCCGGGATGACAATCAGCCCCAGCATTTT. Its translation: CASSPRDDNQPQHF.

There are a few counts of this clonotype. The genes are TRBV7-2 and TRBJ2-2; D is unresolved. Germline V gene lookup returns CDR1 SGHTA and CDR2 FQGNSA. The CDR3 runs 13 residues. V was cut by 5 bases and J by 4 bases, with 8 bases left in between. The CDR3: CASSRDITGELFF. The CDR3 DNA is TGTGCCAGCAGCCGCGACATCACCGGGGAGCTGTTTTTT. Full variable domain (outside the CDR3, taken from reference TRBV7-2 and TRBJ2-2): GAGVSQSPSNKVTEKGKDVELRCDPISGHTALYWYRQSLGQGLEFLIYFQGNSAPDKSGLPSDRFSAERTGGSVSTLTIQRTQQEDSAVYLCASSRDITGELFFGEGSRLTVL.

This rearrangement joins TRBV5-4 to TRBJ2-3; unclear D gene. V was clipped by 0 bases and J by 8 bases, with 10 bases between them. The germline gives CDR1 SGHNT, CDR2 YYREEE (reference sequence). This CDR3 has 13 amino acids. CDR3 bases: TGTGCCAGCAGCTTGGACCGATGGGGTACGCAGTATTTT. This gives the protein CASSLDRWGTQYF.

The chain couples TRBV7-6 to TRBJ2-4, with a weak D call TRBD1 (6 bases). V lost 3 bases and J 0 bases, leaving 9 bases between the germline ends. The CDR3 length is 15 residues. Germline V lookup: CDR1 SGHVS, CDR2 FNYEAQ. CDR3 nucleotide sequence: TGTGCCAGCAGCTTCGAGGGGGTAGCCAAAAACATTCAGTACTTC. Translated: CASSFEGVAKNIQYF.

This clonotype showed up many times. The genes are TRBV7-9 and TRBJ1-4, with TRBD1 as a possible D gene (6 bases). The CDR3 has 15 amino acids. The V gene lost 2 bases and the J gene lost 2 bases, with 9 bases spanning the gap. The germline CDR1 and CDR2 sequences are SEHNR and FQNEAQ (reference sequence). CDR3 sequence (DNA): TGTGCCAGCAGCTTACAAGGGGGGACTAATGAAAAACTGTTTTTT. The encoded protein is CASSLQGGTNEKLFF.

At least ten counts were recorded for this clonotype. The chain combines TRBV21-1 with TRBJ1-3; TRBD1, the table's D call, was not compared with the DNA. TRBV21-1 is marked as a pseudogene. The CDR3 is 17 residues long. The CDR3 here is CASSNSGKGISGNTIYF. The CDR3, as DNA: TGTGCCAGCAGCAACTCGGGGAAGGGGATCTCTGGAAACACCATATATTTT.

The V call is TRBV5-1, the J call TRBJ1-1; 8 bases line up with TRBD1. Trimming removed 3 bases from V and 3 bases from J; junction bases left unmatched: 1. The CDR3 totals 13 residues. Germline-derived CDR1 and CDR2 are SGHRS and YFSETQ. CDR3 nucleotides: TGCGCCAGCAGCTCGACAGGGGACACTGAAGCTTTCTTT. It codes for CASSSTGDTEAFF.

This clonotype came up many times. The genes are TRBV29-1 and TRBJ1-2; TRBD1 might be the D (5 bases). Germline CDR1 reads SQVTM; CDR2 reads ANQGSEA. This CDR3 contains 12 residues. Trimming cost V 3 bases and J 6 bases, with 11 bases left between them. The CDR3 loop reads CSVDRAMDGYTF. CDR3 coding DNA: TGCAGCGTTGACAGGGCTATGGATGGCTACACCTTC.

This clonotype appeared a few times. The chain uses TRBV7-9 and TRBJ2-5; D is uncertain. CDR3 length: 12 amino acids. Trimming shortened V by 3 bases and J by 5 bases, and 7 bases separated the two germline ends. The V gene's germline CDR1 is SEHNR and CDR2 FQNEAQ (reference sequence). The CDR3 reads CASSFSYETQYF. The CDR3 DNA follows: TGTGCCAGCAGCTTCTCCTATGAGACCCAGTACTTC.

The chain's CDR3 is CASSTNQVSGEQYF. CDR3 nucleotides: TGTGCCAGCAGTACCAACCAGGTCTCGGGCGAGCAGTACTTC. This chain links TRBV28 with TRBJ2-7; D uncertain. The V end was cut by 5 bases, the J end by 6 bases, with 17 bases between. The CDR3 consists of 14 residues. Germline lookup yields CDR1 MDHEN and CDR2 SYDVKM.

This clonotype has a count of ten or more. At one of its ends the junction is not consistent with the germline gene, which may arise from a read error. The CDR3, as DNA: TGTGCTAGCAGCCTCGAGCCTACAGGGACAGATACGCAGTATTTT. Residues: CASSLEPTGTDTQYF. The chain joins TRBV7-7 to TRBJ2-3; TRBD1 is a possible D gene (6 bases). Germline CDR1 SSHAT, CDR2 FNYEAQ (reference sequence). The CDR3 has 15 amino acids.